This entry lists 9 T cell receptor beta chains sequenced from one sample in a study of cytomegalovirus exposure and HLA in healthy donors. Amplification used 60 Vbeta primers and 13 Jbeta primers. Only in-frame clones appear in the TCRdb table, and some are missing; sequencing was by immunoSEQ multiplex PCR. The sample contains about 100,000 clones, around 9.1% of which appear only once. The sequencing input was PBMCs. Receptor source: a man aged 40-49 years in good health and CMV-seropositive.

This clone was seen more than once but under ten times. The chain uses TRBV6-6 and TRBJ2-2; D is unclear. CDR1 is MNHNY, CDR2 SVGAGI, per germline (reference sequence). Trimming left V 6 bases short and J 7 bases short, with 9 bases between. CDR3 length: 12 residues. For the CDR3, the DNA is TGTGCCAGCAGCCTTGGTAGCGGGGAGCTGTTTTTT. Translating it yields CASSLGSGELFF.

This clone has a handful of counts. V gene TRBV5-6 combines with J gene TRBJ2-7; TRBD1 agrees at 7 bases. CDR1 and CDR2 from the germline V gene are SGHDT and YYEEEE. This CDR3 region has 14 residues. V trimming: 4 bases; J trimming: 1 base; junction bases outside the gene matches: 5. The CDR3 loop is CASSPGGTSYEQYF. CDR3 DNA sequence: TGTGCCAGCAGCCCAGGGGGAACGTCCTACGAGCAGTACTTC. The whole variable domain, filled in from reference TRBV5-6 and TRBJ2-7, reads DAGVTQSPTHLIKTRGQQVTLRCSPKSGHDTVSWYQQALGQGPQFIFQYYEEEERQRGNFPDRFSGHQFPNYSSELNVNALLLGDSALYLCASSPGGTSYEQYFGPGTRLTVT.

The rearrangement links TRBV5-1 to TRBJ2-1, with 9 bases matching TRBD2. The CDR3 is 16 residues long. Germline V gene lookup returns CDR1 SGHRS and CDR2 YFSETQ. V shed 1 base, J shed 10 bases, and the junction held 12 bases outside the gene matches. CDR3 residues: CASSLSGVQREDEQFF. Written as DNA, the CDR3 is TGCGCCAGCAGCTTGTCGGGGGTTCAGCGGGAGGACGAGCAGTTCTTC.

V usage is TRBV9 and J usage is TRBJ1-4; D call uncertain. Germline V gene lookup returns CDR1 SGDLS and CDR2 YYNGEE. Trimming removed 0 bases from V and 0 bases from J, with 3 bases in between. The CDR3 is 14 amino acids. The CDR3 bases are TGTGCCAGCAGCGTAGACTCAACTAATGAAAAACTGTTTTTT. Amino acid sequence: CASSVDSTNEKLFF.

This clone occurred a few times. The V gene is TRBV9, the J gene TRBJ2-1, with 14 bases fitting TRBD2. The junction had 12 bases not matched to a gene; V was cut back by 6 bases and J by 10 bases. This CDR3 spans 16 amino acids. Looked up from germline, CDR1 is SGDLS and CDR2 is YYNGEE. The CDR3 loop is CASTKTPGLAGVEQFF. For the CDR3, the DNA is TGTGCCAGCACCAAAACCCCGGGACTAGCGGGAGTGGAGCAGTTCTTC.

This clone was observed a few times. The V gene is TRBV15, the J gene TRBJ2-3; D perhaps matches TRBD2 (6 bases). The V and J ends lost 0 bases and 6 bases respectively, with 13 bases between them. Germline V lookup: CDR1 LNHNV, CDR2 YYDKDF (reference sequence). The CDR3 is made up of 15 amino acids. As DNA, the CDR3 is TGTGCCACCAGCAGAGATCCCACTACTAGCGATACGCAGTATTTT. The encoded protein is CATSRDPTTSDTQYF.

V usage is TRBV27 and J usage is TRBJ1-2; tentatively, D is TRBD1 (5 bases). Trimming took off 3 bases at V and 3 bases at J, with 11 bases between the two ends. In germline, CDR1 is MNHEY, CDR2 SMNVEV (reference sequence). The CDR3 runs 14 residues. CDR3 nucleotide sequence: TGTGCCAGCAGTTTGCGGGGGGGGGACTATGGCTACACCTTC. Its protein is CASSLRGGDYGYTF.

This clone was detected only a few times. In DNA form, the CDR3 reads TGCGCCAGCAGCCTTGACAAGAACACCGGGGAGCTGTTTTTT. Residues: CASSLDKNTGELFF. The J gene is TRBJ2-2, the V gene TRBV4-1; no definite D call. V dropped 4 bases and J dropped 1 base, with 7 bases sitting between them. The germline CDR1 and CDR2 sequences are MGHRA and YSYEKL. The CDR3 is 14 amino acids.

This clone was counted between two and nine times. The chain has TRBV9 and TRBJ1-2; 7 bases match TRBD1. Trimming at V came to 1 base and at J to 7 bases, leaving 7 bases not matched to a gene. Germline V gene sequence: CDR1 SGDLS, CDR2 YYNGEE. There are 14 residues in the CDR3. In DNA, the CDR3 is TGTGCCAGCAGCGTAAGCAAGACAGGGTTTGGCTACACCTTC. It encodes CASSVSKTGFGYTF.